These 7 T cell receptor beta chains share one sample of origin, sequenced in a study of T cell clonality in common variable immunodeficiency. Produced via immunoSEQ multiplex PCR; TCRdb's table is partial and in-frame only. Listed for the sample are tens of thousands of clones, none seen a single time. The sequencing input was peripheral blood mononuclear cells. All receptors come from a person between 18 and 69 years old in good health.

This clone was observed many times. The read gets to within 3 residues of the CDR3 end, and the germline J gene fills in the rest. The chain employs TRBV20-1 and TRBJ2-5; 9 bases map to TRBD2. Germline V gene data show CDR1 as DFQATT and CDR2 as SNEGSKA (reference sequence). The junction had 7 bases not matched to a gene; V was cut back by 7 bases and J by 7 bases. There are 12 residues in the CDR3. Incomplete CDR3 DNA: TGCAGTGTTGGGACTAGCTTTGGGACC. It encodes CSVGTSFGT. The complete CDR3 protein is CSVGTSFGTQYF.

This clone was seen at least ten times. Mismatch with germline at one junction end may stem from a read error. The sequence runs out 3 residues before the end of the CDR3; the remainder is reconstructed from the germline J gene. The chain recombines TRBV28 with TRBJ2-7; TRBD2 matches at 7 bases. Germline V lookup: CDR1 MDHEN, CDR2 SYDVKM. The CDR3 has 14 residues. CDR3 DNA, as far as it was read: TGTGCCAGCAGTTTAAGCGGGGCGTCCTCCGAG. This sequence encodes CASSLSGASSE. The CDR3 in its entirety is CASSLSGASSEQYF.

This clone was seen ten or more times. Coverage ceases 3 residues before the CDR3 finishes, and the germline J gene fills in the end. The gene calls are TRBV19 and TRBJ1-1; D unresolved. Deletions cut 7 bases from V and 4 bases from J, with 13 bases between. The CDR3 loop spans 13 amino acids. Germline CDR1 and CDR2: LNHDA and SQIVND (reference sequence). The CDR3 loop reads CASTYSESTEAFF. The DNA read from the CDR3 is TGTGCCAGTACGTACAGTGAGAGCACTGAA.

A remark on this clone: Read sequence stops 3 residues before the CDR3 end, and the germline J gene provides the missing end. V is TRBV2 and J is TRBJ1-4, with 7 bases that match TRBD1. J lost 1 base, V lost 7 bases, and 12 bases had no gene match. Germline-derived CDR1 and CDR2 are SNHLY and FYNNEI. This CDR3 comprises 17 residues. The CDR3 reads CASKKGGAGRTNEKLFF. Incomplete CDR3 DNA: TGTGCCAGCAAAAAAGGGGGCGCGGGAAGAACTAATGAAAAA.

A note on this clone: The read ends 3 residues shy of where the CDR3 ends; the end is completed using the germline J gene. This chain connects TRBV20-1 to TRBJ2-3, with TRBD2 matching over 10 bases. V shed 4 bases, J shed 0 bases, and the junction held 1 base outside the gene matches. CDR1 DFQATT and CDR2 SNEGSKA come from the germline V gene (reference sequence). The CDR3 has 14 amino acids. The CDR3 sequence is CSAIAGGSTDTQYF. Incomplete CDR3 DNA: TGCAGTGCTATAGCGGGGGGTAGCACAGATACG.

In this sample, this clone turned up many times. The observed sequence ends 3 residues before the CDR3 terminus, with the missing tail filled in from the germline J gene. The chain has TRBV12-3 or TRBV12-4 and TRBJ2-2, with D tentatively TRBD2 (5 bases). The CDR3 consists of 16 residues. V was pared by 5 bases and J by 5 bases, with 18 bases between. The part of the CDR3 DNA that was read is TGTGCCAGCAGTACTCTAAGCCGGGGTAGGACCGGGGAG. Amino acids: CASSTLSRGRTGE. The full-length CDR3 reads as CASSTLSRGRTGELFF.

For this clone: The read stops 3 residues short of the end of the CDR3; the missing end is completed from the germline J gene. This sequence joins TRBV11-2 and TRBJ2-7, with 8 positions matching TRBD1. V gave up 3 bases and J gave up 4 bases; unmatched junction bases: 8. The CDR3 spans 15 residues. The germline V gene encodes CDR1 SGHAT and CDR2 FQNNGV. The CDR3 sequence is CASSLALRQGYEQYF. CDR3 bases read: TGTGCCAGCAGCTTGGCTTTGAGACAGGGGTACGAG.